This T cell receptor beta chain was sequenced for a study of CD8+ T cells in alopecia areata. Study overall: Dosing with tofacitinib proceeded for 6 to 18 months, followed by 6 months off drug. Treated patients' severity was scored by percentage of affected scalp area. Points from the study as a whole: Many of the expanded lesional clones endured in scalp and blood while on tofacitinib.

This CDR3 region has 15 residues. Germline lookup yields CDR1 SEHNR and CDR2 FQNEAQ (reference sequence). The ends lost 8 bases at V and 1 base at J; junction bases unmatched: 8. The treatment: oral pan-JAK inhibitor, 5-10 mg twice daily. A few counts support this clone. Its antigen is not identified. The authors extracted RNA and reverse transcribed it into cDNA as the sequencing template. Using immunoSEQ multiplex PCR, the repertoire was profiled, and TCRdb retains in-frame clones only, with some absent. This sample has about 76,000 clones, with roughly 66% found just once. Sequencing was performed on CD8+ T cells sorted from blood, taken at week 24, from a patient treated with tofacitinib. This clonotype was obtained from a human donor with alopecia areata. The V gene is TRBV7-9, the J gene TRBJ2-7; 10 bases are shared with TRBD2. The CDR3 here is CASQGASGGSYEQYF. For the CDR3, the DNA is TGTGCCAGCCAAGGAGCTAGCGGGGGATCCTACGAGCAGTACTTC.